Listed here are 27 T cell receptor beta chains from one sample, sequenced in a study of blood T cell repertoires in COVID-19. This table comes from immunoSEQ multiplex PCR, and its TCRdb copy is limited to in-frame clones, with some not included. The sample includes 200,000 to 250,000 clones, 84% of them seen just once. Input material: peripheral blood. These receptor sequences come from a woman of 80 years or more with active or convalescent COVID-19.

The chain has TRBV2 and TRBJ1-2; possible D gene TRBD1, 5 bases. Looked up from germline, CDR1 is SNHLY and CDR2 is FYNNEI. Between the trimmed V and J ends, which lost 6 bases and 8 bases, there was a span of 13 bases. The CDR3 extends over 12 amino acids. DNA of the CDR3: TGTGCCAGCAGGGGCTCGGGGGACGGCTACACCTTC. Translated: CASRGSGDGYTF.

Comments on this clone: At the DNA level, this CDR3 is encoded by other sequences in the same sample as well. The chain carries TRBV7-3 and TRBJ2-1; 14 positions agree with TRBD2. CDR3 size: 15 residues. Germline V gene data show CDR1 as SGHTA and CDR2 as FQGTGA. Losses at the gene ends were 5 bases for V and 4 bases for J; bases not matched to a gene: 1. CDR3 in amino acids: CASSRLAGGYNEQFF. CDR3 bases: TGTGCCAGCAGCCGACTAGCGGGAGGGTACAATGAGCAGTTCTTC.

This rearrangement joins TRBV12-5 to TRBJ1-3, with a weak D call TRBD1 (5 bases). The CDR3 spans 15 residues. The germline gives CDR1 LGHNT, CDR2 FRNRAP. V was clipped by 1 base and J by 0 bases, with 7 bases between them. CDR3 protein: CASGLGRDSGNTIYF. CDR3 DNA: TGTGCTAGTGGTTTGGGCAGGGACTCTGGAAACACCATATATTTT.

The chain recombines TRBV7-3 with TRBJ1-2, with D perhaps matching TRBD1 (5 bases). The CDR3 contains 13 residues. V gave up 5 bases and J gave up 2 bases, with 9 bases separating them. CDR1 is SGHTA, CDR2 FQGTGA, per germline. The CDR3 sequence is CASSLDKNYGYTF. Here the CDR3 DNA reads TGTGCCAGCAGCCTGGACAAGAACTATGGCTACACCTTC.

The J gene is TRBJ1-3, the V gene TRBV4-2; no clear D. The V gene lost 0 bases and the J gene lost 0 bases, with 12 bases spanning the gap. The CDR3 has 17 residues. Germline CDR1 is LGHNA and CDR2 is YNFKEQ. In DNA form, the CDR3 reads TGTGCCAGCAGCCAAGATCGGGTGGGTATCTCTGGAAACACCATATATTTT. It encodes CASSQDRVGISGNTIYF.

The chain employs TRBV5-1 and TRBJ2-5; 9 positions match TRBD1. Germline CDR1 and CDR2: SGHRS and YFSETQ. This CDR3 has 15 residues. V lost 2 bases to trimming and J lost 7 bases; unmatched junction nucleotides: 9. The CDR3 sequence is CASSLRTGEGVTQYF. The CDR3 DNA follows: TGCGCCAGCAGCTTAAGGACAGGGGAAGGGGTGACCCAGTACTTC.

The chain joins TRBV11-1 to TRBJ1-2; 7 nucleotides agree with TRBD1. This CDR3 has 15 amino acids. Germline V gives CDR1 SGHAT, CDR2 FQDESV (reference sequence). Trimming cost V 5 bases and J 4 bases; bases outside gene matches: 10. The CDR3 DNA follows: TGTGCCAGCAGCCCCCGGACAGGCAAGTCCTATGGCTACACCTTC. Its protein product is CASSPRTGKSYGYTF.

The CDR3 bases are TGTGCCAGCAGTTCACGCCTTCCACGGGGGGGCTATGGGAACATTCAGTACTTC. This codes for CASSSRLPRGGYGNIQYF. The chain combines TRBV2 with TRBJ2-4, with 8 nucleotides matching TRBD2. V gave up 5 bases and J gave up 7 bases; unmatched junction bases: 19. This CDR3 is built from 18 residues. Germline V gene sequence: CDR1 SNHLY, CDR2 FYNNEI.

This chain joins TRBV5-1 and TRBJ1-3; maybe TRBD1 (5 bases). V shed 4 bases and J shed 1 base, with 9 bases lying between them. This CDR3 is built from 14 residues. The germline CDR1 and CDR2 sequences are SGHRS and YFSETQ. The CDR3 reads CASSQEGSGNTIYF. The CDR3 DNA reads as TGCGCCAGCAGCCAGGAGGGGTCTGGAAACACCATATATTTT.

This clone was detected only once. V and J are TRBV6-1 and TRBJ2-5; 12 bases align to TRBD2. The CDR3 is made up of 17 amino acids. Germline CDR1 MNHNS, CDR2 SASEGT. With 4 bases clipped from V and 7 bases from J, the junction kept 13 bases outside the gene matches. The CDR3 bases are TGTGCCAGCAGTGGAACCCCACTAGCGGGGGGCTCGGGGACCCAGTACTTC. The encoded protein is CASSGTPLAGGSGTQYF.

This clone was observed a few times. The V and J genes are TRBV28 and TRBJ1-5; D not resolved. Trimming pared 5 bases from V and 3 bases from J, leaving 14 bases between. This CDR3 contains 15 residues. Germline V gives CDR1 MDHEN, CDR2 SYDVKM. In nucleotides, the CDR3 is TGTGCCAGCAGTCCGTCCGGGATCCCCAATCAGCCCCAGCATTTT. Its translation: CASSPSGIPNQPQHF.

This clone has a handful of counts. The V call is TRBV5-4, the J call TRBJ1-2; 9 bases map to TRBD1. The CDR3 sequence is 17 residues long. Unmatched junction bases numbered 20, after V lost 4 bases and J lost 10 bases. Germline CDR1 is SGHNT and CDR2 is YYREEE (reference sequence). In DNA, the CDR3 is TGTGCCAGCAGCATTGGGCGGGGGACAGGGCCAGGGGTTGACTACACCTTC. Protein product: CASSIGRGTGPGVDYTF. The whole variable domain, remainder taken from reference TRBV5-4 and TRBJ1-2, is ETGVTQSPTHLIKTRGQQVTLRCSSQSGHNTVSWYQQALGQGPQFIFQYYREEENGRGNFPPRFSGLQFPNYSSELNVNALELDDSALYLCASSIGRGTGPGVDYTFGSGTRLTVV.

Here the CDR3 reads CASSLVQGNSYGYTF. In DNA, the CDR3 is TGTGCCAGCAGCTTAGTCCAGGGGAATTCCTATGGCTACACCTTC. The V and J genes are TRBV7-8 and TRBJ1-2; a weak D match, TRBD1 (6 bases). V lost 1 base to trimming and J lost 4 bases, with 13 bases between them. The CDR3 has 15 amino acids. Germline lookup yields CDR1 SGHVS and CDR2 FQNEAQ.

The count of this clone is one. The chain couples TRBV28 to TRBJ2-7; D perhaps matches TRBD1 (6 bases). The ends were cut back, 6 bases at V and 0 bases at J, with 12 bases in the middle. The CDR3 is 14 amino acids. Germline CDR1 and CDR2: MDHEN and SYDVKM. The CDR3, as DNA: TGTGCCAGCAGGTCTACAGGGTTCTCCTACGAGCAGTACTTC. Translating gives CASRSTGFSYEQYF.

This CDR3 is CASLITLGGQGYGYTF. For the CDR3, the DNA is TGTGCCAGCTTAATAACCTTAGGGGGCCAGGGTTATGGCTACACCTTC. The gene calls are TRBV28 and TRBJ1-2; 7 bases line up with TRBD1. The CDR3 has 16 residues. Germline V gene data show CDR1 as MDHEN and CDR2 as SYDVKM. J gave up 5 bases and V 8 bases, and 17 bases lay outside the gene matches.

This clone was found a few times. In nucleotides, the CDR3 is TGTGCCAGCCGAACAGGGAATTCACCCCTCCACTTT. Amino acid sequence: CASRTGNSPLHF. The V and J genes are TRBV9 and TRBJ1-6; tentative D call: TRBD1 (6 bases). The length of the CDR3 is 12 residues. Germline V gives CDR1 SGDLS, CDR2 YYNGEE. Trimming cost V 7 bases and J 7 bases, with 9 bases left between them.

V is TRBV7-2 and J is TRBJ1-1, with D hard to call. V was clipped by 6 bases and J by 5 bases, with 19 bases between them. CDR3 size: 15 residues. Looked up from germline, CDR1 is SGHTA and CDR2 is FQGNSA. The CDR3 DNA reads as TGTGCCAGCAGGGGCGGTTGGAGGCGTGAGACTGAAGCTTTCTTT. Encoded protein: CASRGGWRRETEAFF.

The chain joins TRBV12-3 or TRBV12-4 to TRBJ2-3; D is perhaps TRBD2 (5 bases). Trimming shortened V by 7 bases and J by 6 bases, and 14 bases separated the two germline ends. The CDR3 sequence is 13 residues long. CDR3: CASKEAVRDTQYF. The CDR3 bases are TGTGCCAGCAAGGAGGCGGTTCGGGATACGCAGTATTTT.

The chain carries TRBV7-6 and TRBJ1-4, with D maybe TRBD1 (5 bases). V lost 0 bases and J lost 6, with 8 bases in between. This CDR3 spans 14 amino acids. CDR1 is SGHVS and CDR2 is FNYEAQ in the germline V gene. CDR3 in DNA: TGTGCCAGCAGCTTAGCTTCAGGGTATGAAAAACTGTTTTTT. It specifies CASSLASGYEKLFF.

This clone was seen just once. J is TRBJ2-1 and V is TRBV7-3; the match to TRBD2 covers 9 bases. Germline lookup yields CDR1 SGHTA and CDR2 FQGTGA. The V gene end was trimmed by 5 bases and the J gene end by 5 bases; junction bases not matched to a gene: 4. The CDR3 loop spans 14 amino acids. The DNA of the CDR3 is TGTGCCAGCAGCCGGACTAGCGATGACAATGAGCAGTTCTTC. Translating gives CASSRTSDDNEQFF.

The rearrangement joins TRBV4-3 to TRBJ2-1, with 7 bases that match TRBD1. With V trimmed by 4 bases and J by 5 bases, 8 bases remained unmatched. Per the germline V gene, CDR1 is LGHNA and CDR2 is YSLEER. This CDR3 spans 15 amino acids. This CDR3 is CASSRTGTEDNEQFF. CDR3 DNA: TGCGCCAGCAGCCGAACAGGGACAGAAGACAATGAGCAGTTCTTC.

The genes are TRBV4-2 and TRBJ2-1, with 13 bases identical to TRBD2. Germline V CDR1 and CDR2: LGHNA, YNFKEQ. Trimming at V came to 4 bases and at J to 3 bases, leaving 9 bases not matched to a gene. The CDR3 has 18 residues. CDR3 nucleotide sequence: TGTGCCAGCAGCCCAAGGACTAGCGGGGGAGCGGACTACAATGAGCAGTTCTTC. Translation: CASSPRTSGGADYNEQFF.

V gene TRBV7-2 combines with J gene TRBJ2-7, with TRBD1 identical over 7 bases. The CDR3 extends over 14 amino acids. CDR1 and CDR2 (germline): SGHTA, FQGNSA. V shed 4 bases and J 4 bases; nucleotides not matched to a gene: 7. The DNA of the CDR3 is TGTGCCAGCAGCTCTACCGGGACAGCTTACGAGCAGTACTTC. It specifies CASSSTGTAYEQYF.

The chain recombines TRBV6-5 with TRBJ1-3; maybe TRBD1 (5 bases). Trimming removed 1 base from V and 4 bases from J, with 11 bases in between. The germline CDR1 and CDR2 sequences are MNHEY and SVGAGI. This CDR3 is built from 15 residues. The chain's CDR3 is CASSYFSGSGNTIYF. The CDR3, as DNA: TGTGCCAGCAGTTACTTTTCAGGGTCAGGAAACACCATATATTTT.

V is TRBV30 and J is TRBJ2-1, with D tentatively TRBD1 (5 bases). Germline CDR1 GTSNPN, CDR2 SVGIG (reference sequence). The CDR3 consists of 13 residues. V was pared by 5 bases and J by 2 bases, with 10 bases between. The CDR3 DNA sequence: TGTGCCTGGGAAGACAGTGCCTACAATGAGCAGTTCTTC. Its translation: CAWEDSAYNEQFF. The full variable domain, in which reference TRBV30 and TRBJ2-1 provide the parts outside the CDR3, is SQTIHQWPATLVQPVGSPLSLECTVEGTSNPNLYWYRQAAGRGLQLLFYSVGIGQISSEVPQNLSASRPQDRQFILSSKKLLLSDSGFYLCAWEDSAYNEQFFGPGTRLTVL.

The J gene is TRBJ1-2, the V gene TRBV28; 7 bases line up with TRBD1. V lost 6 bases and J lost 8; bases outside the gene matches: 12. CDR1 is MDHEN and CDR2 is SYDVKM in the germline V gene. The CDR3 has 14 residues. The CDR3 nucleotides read TGTGCCAGCAGGCTGCTGACAGGGCAATACGGCTACACCTTC. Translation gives CASRLLTGQYGYTF.

CDR3 region: CASSPPGQAYPDTQYF. DNA of the CDR3: TGTGCCAGCTCACCACCGGGACAGGCGTACCCAGATACGCAGTATTTT. This chain links TRBV18 with TRBJ2-3, with 8 bases fitting TRBD1. Germline V gene data show CDR1 as KGHSH and CDR2 as LQKENI. Unmatched junction bases numbered 6, after V lost 0 bases and J lost 4 bases. This CDR3 has 16 residues.